The source of this TCR beta chain is a study of blood T cell repertoires in COVID-19. On the study more broadly: The United States, Italy and Spain were the sources of the acute and convalescent COVID-19 samples. T cells, B-cell-depleted T cells, or PBMCs provided the cDNA or gDNA that served as material.

This CDR3 is built from 13 residues. Trimming took 0 bases from V and 5 from J, leaving 5 bases between them. Germline V gene lookup returns CDR1 LNHDA and CDR2 SQIVND (reference sequence). Data came from immunoSEQ multiplex PCR; TCRdb stores just in-frame clones and leaves some out. The table lists 75,000 to 100,000 clones, approximately 86% of them singletons, with about 1.8% in the top ten. The V and J genes are TRBV19 and TRBJ1-5; D remains unclear. The sequencing input was peripheral blood. This TCR was recovered from a man older than 75 with acute or convalescent COVID-19. The CDR3 region is CASSIDPDQPQHF. In DNA, the CDR3 is TGTGCCAGTAGTATAGATCCCGATCAGCCCCAGCATTTT.